Given below is one T cell receptor beta chain in context. Sequenced by immunoSEQ multiplex PCR; TCRdb stores in-frame clones only, minus some. The sample shows 70,000 to 95,000 clones, about 91% of them seen only once. The sample is drawn from a study of OX40 agonist ivuxolimab in advanced cancers. Germline CDR1 is MNHEY and CDR2 is SVGAGI. The CDR3 runs to 14 residues. V gave up 4 bases and J gave up 0 bases, with 7 bases separating them. V and J are TRBV6-5 and TRBJ1-3, with D unresolved. The sequences come from CD4+ or CD8+ T cells sorted from blood, collected in a trial of the OX40 agonist ivuxolimab. This receptor was taken from an adult with an advanced solid tumor such as melanoma, head and neck, liver or kidney cancer. This CDR3 reads CASSLRGSGNTIYF. The CDR3 DNA reads TGTGCCAGCAGTTTACGGGGCTCTGGAAACACCATATATTTT.